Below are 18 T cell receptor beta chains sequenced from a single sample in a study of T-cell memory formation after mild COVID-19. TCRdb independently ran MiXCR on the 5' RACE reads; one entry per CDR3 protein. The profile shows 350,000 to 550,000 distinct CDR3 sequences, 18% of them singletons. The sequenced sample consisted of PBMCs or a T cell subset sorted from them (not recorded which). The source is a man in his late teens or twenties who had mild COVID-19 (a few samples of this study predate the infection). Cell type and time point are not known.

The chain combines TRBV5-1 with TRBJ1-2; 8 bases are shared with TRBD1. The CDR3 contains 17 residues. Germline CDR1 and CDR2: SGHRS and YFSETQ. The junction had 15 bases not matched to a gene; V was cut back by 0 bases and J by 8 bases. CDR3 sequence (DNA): TGCGCCAGCAGCTTGGCTCCTGGACAGGGAGGAGAGGGAGGCTACACCTTC. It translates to CASSLAPGQGGEGGYTF. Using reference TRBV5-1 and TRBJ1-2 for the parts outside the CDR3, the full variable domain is KAGVTQTPRYLIKTRGQQVTLSCSPISGHRSVSWYQQTPGQGLQFLFEYFSETQRNKGNFPGRFSGRQFSNSRSEMNVSTLELGDSALYLCASSLAPGQGGEGGYTFGSGTRLTVV.

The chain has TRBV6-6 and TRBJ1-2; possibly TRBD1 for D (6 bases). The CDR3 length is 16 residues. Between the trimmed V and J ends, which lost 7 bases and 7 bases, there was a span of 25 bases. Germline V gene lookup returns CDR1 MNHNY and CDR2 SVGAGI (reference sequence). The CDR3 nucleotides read TGTGCCAGCACCCCCTTAACCGCGGACGGGGGCGGTGGCTACACCTTC. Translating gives CASTPLTADGGGGYTF.

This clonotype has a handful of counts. The CDR3 here is CASSLLQSSGNTIYF. CDR3 coding DNA: TGTGCCAGCAGCTTACTCCAAAGCTCTGGAAACACCATATATTTT. The genes are TRBV7-9 and TRBJ1-3; the D is unclear. V lost 2 bases and J lost 0, with 8 bases in between. This CDR3 comprises 15 residues. Germline values: CDR1 SEHNR, CDR2 FQNEAQ (reference sequence).

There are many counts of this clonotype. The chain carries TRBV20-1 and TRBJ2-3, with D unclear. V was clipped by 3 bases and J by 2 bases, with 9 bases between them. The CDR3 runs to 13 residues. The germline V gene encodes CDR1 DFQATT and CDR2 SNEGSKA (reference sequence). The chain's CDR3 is CSASAVLTDTQYF. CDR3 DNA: TGCAGTGCTAGCGCCGTCCTCACAGATACGCAGTATTTT.

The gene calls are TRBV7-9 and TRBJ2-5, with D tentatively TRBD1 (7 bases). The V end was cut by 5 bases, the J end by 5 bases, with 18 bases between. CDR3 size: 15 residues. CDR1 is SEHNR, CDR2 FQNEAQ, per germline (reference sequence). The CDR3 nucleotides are TGTGCCAGCAGCCCAGGGGGACTCATTGAGGAGACCCAGTACTTC. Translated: CASSPGGLIEETQYF.

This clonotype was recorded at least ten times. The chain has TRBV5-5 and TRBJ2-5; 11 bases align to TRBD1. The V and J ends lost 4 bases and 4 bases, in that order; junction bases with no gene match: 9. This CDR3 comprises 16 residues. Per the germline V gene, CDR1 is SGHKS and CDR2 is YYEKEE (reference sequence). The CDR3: CASSPRTGGKGETQYF. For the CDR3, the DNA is TGTGCCAGCAGCCCTAGGACAGGGGGCAAGGGAGAGACCCAGTACTTC. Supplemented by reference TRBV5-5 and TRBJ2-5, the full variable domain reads DAGVTQSPTHLIKTRGQQVTLRCSPISGHKSVSWYQQVLGQGPQFIFQYYEKEERGRGNFPDRFSARQFPNYSSELNVNALLLGDSALYLCASSPRTGGKGETQYFGPGTRLLVL.

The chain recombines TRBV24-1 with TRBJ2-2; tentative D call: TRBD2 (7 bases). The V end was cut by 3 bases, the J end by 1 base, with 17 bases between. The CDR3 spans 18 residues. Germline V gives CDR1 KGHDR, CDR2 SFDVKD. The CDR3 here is CATSDPPRGGRNTGELFF. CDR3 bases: TGTGCCACCAGTGATCCACCGAGGGGGGGAAGGAACACCGGGGAGCTGTTTTTT.

CDR3 in DNA: TGTGCCAGCAGCGTAGACCCGCTGAACACTGAAGCTTTCTTT. Its translation: CASSVDPLNTEAFF. The V and J genes are TRBV9 and TRBJ1-1; D call uncertain. The CDR3 consists of 14 residues. The germline V gene encodes CDR1 SGDLS and CDR2 YYNGEE. The V gene lost 0 bases and the J gene lost 0 bases, with 6 bases spanning the gap.

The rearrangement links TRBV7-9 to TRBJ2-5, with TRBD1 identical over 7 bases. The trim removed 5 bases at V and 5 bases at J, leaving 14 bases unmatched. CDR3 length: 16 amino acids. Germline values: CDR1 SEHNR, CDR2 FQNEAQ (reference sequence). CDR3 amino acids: CASSPWDRRRMETQYF. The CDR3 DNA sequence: TGTGCCAGCAGCCCTTGGGACAGAAGAAGGATGGAGACCCAGTACTTC.

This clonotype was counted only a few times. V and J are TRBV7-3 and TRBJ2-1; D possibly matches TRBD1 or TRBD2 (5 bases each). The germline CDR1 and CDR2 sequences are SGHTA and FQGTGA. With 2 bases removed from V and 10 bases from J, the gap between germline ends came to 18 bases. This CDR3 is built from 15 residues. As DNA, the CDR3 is TGTGCCAGCAGCTTAGAGGGGTCCGCTTCCAGGGAGCAGTTCTTC. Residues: CASSLEGSASREQFF.

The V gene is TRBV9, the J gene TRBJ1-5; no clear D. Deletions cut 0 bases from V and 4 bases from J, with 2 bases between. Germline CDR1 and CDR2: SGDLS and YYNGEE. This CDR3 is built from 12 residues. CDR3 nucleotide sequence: TGTGCCAGCAGCGTAGGAAATCAGCCCCAGCATTTT. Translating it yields CASSVGNQPQHF.

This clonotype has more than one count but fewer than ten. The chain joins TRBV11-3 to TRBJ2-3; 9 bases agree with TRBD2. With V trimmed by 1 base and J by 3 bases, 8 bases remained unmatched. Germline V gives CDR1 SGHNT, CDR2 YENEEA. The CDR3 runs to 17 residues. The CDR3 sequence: CASSLVGSGGRTDTQYF. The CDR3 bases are TGTGCCAGCAGCTTAGTCGGCAGCGGGGGGCGAACAGATACGCAGTATTTT.

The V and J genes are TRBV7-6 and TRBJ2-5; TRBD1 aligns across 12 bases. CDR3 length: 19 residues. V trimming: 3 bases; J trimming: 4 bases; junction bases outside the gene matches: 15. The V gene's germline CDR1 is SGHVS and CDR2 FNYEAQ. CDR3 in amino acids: CASSFARLGQGARRETQYF. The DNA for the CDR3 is TGTGCCAGCAGCTTCGCAAGGTTGGGACAGGGGGCGAGAAGAGAGACCCAGTACTTC.

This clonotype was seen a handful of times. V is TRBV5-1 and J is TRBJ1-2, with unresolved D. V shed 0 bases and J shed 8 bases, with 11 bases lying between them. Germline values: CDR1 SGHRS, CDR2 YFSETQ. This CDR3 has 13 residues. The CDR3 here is CASSLEELRGYTF. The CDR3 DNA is TGCGCCAGCAGCTTGGAGGAGTTGAGAGGCTACACCTTC. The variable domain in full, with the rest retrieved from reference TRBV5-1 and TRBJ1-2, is KAGVTQTPRYLIKTRGQQVTLSCSPISGHRSVSWYQQTPGQGLQFLFEYFSETQRNKGNFPGRFSGRQFSNSRSEMNVSTLELGDSALYLCASSLEELRGYTFGSGTRLTVV.

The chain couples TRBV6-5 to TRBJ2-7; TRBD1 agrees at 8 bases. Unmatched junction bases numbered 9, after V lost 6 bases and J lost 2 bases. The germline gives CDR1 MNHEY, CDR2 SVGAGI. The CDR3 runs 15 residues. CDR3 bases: TGTGCCAGCAGCTACCATACAGGGGGACCCTACGAGCAGTACTTC. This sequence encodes CASSYHTGGPYEQYF.

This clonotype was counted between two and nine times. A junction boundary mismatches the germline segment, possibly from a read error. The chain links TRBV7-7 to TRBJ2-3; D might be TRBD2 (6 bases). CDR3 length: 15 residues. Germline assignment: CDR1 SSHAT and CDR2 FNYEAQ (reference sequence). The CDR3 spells CASSPAGLPTDTQYF. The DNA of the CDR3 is TGTGCTAGCAGCCCGGCGGGGCTGCCCACAGATACGCAGTATTTT.

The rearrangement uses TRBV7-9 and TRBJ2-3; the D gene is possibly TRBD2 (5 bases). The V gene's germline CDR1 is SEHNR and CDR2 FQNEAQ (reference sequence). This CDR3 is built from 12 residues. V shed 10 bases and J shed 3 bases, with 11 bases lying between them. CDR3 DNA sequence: TGTGCCATAGAGTGGAGGACAGATACGCAGTATTTT. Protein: CAIEWRTDTQYF.

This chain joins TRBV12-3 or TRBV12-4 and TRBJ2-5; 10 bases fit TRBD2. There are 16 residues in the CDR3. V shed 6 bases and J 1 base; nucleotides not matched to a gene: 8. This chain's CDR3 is CASSTISGGFQETQYF. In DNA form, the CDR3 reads TGTGCCAGCAGCACTATTAGCGGGGGGTTCCAAGAGACCCAGTACTTC.